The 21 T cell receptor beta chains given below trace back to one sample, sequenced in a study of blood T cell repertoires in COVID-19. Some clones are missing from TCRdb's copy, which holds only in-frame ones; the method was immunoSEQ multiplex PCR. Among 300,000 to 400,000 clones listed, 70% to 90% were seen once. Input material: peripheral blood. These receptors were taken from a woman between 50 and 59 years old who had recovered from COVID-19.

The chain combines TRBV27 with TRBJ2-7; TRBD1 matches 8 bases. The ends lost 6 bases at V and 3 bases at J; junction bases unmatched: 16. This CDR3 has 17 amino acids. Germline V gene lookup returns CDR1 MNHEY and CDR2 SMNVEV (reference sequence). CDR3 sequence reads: CASRRAPGTGNFYEQYF. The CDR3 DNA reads TGTGCCAGCAGACGAGCGCCGGGGACAGGAAATTTCTACGAGCAGTACTTC.

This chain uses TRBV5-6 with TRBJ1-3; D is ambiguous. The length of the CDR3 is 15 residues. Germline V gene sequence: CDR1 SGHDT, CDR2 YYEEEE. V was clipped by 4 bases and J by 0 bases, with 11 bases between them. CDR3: CASSAGLLSGNTIYF. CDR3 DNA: TGTGCCAGCAGCGCGGGGTTACTCTCTGGAAACACCATATATTTT.

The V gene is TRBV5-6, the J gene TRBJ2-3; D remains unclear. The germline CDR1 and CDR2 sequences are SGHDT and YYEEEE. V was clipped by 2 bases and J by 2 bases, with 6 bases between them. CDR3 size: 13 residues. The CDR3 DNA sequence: TGTGCCAGCAGCTTAAGCCTCACAGATACGCAGTATTTT. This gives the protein CASSLSLTDTQYF.

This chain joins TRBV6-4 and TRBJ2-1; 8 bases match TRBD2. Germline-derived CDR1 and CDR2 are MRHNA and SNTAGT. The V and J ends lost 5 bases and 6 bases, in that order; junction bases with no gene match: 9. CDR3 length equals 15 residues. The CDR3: CASSLLLAALNEQFF. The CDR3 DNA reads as TGTGCCAGCAGTCTACTACTAGCGGCCCTCAATGAGCAGTTCTTC.

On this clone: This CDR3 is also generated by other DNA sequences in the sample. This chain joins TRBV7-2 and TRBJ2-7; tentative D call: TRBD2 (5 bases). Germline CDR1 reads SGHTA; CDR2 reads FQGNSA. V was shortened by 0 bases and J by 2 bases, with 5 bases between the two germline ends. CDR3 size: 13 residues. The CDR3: CASSLASAYEQYF. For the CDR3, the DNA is TGTGCCAGCAGCTTAGCTAGCGCCTACGAGCAGTACTTC.

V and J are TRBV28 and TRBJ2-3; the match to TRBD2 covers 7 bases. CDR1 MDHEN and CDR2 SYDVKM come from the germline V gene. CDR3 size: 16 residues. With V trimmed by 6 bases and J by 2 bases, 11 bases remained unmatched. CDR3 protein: CASSRTGRVHTDTQYF. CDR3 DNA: TGTGCCAGCAGCCGGACGGGGAGGGTACACACAGATACGCAGTATTTT.

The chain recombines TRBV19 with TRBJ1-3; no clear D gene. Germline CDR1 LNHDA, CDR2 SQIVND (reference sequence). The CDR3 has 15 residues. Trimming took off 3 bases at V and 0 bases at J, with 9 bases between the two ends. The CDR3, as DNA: TGTGCCAGTAGTATGGAGCGCCGCTCTGGAAACACCATATATTTT. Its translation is CASSMERRSGNTIYF.

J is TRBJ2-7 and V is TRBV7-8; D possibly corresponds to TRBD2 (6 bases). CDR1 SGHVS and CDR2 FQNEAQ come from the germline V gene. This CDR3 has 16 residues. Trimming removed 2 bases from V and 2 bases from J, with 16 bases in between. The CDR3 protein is CASSLISEGLTYEQYF. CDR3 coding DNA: TGTGCCAGCAGCTTAATCTCGGAGGGCCTCACCTACGAGCAGTACTTC.

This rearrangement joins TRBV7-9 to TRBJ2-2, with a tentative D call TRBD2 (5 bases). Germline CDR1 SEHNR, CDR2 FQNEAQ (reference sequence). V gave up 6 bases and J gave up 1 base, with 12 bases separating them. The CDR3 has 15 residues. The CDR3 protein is CASRKDGKNTGELFF. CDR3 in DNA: TGTGCCAGCAGAAAGGACGGGAAGAACACCGGGGAGCTGTTTTTT. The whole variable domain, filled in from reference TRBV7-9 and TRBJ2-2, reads DTGVSQNPRHKITKRGQNVTFRCDPISEHNRLYWYRQTLGQGPEFLTYFQNEAQLEKSRLLSDRFSAERPKGSFSTLEIQRTEQGDSAMYLCASRKDGKNTGELFFGEGSRLTVL.

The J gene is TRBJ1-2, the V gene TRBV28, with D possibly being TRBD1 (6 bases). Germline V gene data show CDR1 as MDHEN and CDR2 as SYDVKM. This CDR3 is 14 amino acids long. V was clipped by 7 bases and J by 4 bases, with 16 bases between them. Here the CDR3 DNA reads TGTGCCAGCAATACCGGGGGGGCGGTCTATGGCTACACCTTC. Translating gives CASNTGGAVYGYTF.

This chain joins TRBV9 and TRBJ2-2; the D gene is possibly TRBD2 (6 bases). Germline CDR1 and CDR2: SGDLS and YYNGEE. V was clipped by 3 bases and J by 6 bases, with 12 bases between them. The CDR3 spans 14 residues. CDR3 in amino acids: CASSAGGDAGELFF. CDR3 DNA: TGTGCCAGCAGCGCGGGCGGGGACGCCGGGGAGCTGTTTTTT.

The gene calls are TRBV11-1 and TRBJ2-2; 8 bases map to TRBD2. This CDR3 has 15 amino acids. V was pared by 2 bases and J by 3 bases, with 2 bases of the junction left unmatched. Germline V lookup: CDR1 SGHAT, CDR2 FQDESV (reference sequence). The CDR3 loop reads CASSLPGGHTGELFF. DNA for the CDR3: TGTGCCAGCAGCTTACCGGGAGGGCACACCGGGGAGCTGTTTTTT.

The CDR3: CASSLGGGYGYTF. The CDR3 DNA follows: TGTGCCAGCAGTCTGGGAGGGGGCTATGGCTACACCTTC. The gene calls are TRBV3-1 (or the pseudogene TRBV3-2) and TRBJ1-2; D possibly corresponds to TRBD1 (6 bases). CDR3 length equals 13 residues. Trimming stripped 6 bases from V and 4 bases from J, with 12 bases between. Germline lookup yields CDR1 LGHDT and CDR2 YNNKEL (reference sequence).

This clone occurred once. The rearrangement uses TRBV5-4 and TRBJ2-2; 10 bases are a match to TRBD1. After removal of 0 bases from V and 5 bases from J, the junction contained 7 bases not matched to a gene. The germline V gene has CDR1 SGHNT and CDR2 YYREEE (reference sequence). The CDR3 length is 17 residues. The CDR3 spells CASSLAGGQGGTGELFF. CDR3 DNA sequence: TGTGCCAGCAGCTTGGCCGGCGGACAGGGGGGAACCGGGGAGCTGTTTTTT.

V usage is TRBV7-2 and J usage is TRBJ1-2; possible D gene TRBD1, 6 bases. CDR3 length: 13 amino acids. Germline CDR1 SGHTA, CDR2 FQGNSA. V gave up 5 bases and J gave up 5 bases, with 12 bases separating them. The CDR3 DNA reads TGTGCCAGCAGCCCAAGCCAGGGGTATGGCTACACCTTC. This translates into CASSPSQGYGYTF.

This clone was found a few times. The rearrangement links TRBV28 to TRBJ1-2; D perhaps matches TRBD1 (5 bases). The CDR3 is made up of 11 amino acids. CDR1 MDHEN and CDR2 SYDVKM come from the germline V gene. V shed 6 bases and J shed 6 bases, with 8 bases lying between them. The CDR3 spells CASRDINGYTF. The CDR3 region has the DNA TGTGCCAGCAGGGACATCAATGGCTACACCTTC.

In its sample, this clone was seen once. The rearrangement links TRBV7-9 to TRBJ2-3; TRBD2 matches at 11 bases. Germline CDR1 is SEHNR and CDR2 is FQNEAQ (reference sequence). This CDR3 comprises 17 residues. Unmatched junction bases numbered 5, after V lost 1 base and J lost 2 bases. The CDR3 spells CASSLVRLAGPTDTQYF. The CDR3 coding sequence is TGTGCCAGCAGCTTAGTCAGACTAGCGGGGCCCACAGATACGCAGTATTTT.

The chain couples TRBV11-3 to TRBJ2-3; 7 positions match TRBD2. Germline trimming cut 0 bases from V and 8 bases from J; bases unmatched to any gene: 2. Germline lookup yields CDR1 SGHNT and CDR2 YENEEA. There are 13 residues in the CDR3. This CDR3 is CASSLDTGGTQYF. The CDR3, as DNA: TGTGCCAGCAGCTTAGATACGGGGGGTACGCAGTATTTT.

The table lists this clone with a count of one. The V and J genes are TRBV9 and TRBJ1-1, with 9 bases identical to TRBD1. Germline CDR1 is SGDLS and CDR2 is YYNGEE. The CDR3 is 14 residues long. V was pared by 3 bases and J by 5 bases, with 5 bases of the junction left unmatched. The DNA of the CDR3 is TGTGCCAGCAGCGCCCGACAGGGGGGGACTGAAGCTTTCTTT. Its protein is CASSARQGGTEAFF.

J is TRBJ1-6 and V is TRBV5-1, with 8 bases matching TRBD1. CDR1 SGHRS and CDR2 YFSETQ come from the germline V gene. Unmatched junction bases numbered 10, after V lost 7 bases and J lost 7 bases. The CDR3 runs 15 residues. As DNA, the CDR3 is TGCGCCAGCCAAAGCCGGACAGGGATCAATTCACCCCTCCACTTT. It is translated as CASQSRTGINSPLHF.

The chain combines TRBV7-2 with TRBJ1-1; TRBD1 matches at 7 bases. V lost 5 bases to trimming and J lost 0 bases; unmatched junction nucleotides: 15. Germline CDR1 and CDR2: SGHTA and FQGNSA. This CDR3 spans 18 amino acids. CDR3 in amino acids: CASSTRGGGFRLNTEAFF. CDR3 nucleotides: TGTGCCAGCAGCACAAGAGGAGGGGGCTTTCGTCTGAACACTGAAGCTTTCTTT.